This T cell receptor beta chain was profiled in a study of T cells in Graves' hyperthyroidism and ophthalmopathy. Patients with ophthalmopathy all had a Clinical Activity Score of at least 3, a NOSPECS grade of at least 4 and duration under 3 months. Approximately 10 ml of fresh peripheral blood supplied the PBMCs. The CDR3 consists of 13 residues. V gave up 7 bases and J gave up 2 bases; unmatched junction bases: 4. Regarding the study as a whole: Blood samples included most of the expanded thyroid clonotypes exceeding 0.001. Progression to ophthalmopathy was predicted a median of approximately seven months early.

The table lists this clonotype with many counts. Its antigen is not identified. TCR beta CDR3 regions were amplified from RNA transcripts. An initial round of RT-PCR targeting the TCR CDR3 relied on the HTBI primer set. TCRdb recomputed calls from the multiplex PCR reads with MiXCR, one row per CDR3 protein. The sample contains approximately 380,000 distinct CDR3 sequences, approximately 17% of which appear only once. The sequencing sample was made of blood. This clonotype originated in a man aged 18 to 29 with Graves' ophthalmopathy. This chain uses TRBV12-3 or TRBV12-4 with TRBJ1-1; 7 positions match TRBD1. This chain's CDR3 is CASNRGLNTEAFF. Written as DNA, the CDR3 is TGTGCCAGCAATAGGGGGCTCAACACTGAAGCTTTCTTT.